What follows are 25 T cell receptor beta chains derived from one specimen sequenced in a study of T cells after yellow fever vaccination. One entry per CDR3 protein, called by TCRdb with MiXCR from the 5' RACE reads. The profile shows 250,000 or so distinct CDR3 sequences, roughly 6.2% of them singletons. The material sequenced was CD4+ T cells sorted from PBMCs, taken on the day of the yellow fever booster vaccination. The origin of the receptors is a man aged 25-45 years who received the YFV17D yellow fever vaccine.

The table lists this clonotype with many counts. This chain uses TRBV11-2 with TRBJ2-2, with 9 bases matching TRBD2. Germline CDR1 and CDR2: SGHAT and FQNNGV. The V segment lost 0 bases and the J segment 7 bases; nucleotides outside the gene matches: 12. This CDR3 has 18 residues. The CDR3 region has the DNA TGTGCCAGCAGCTTAGATATGTCGGCGGGAGGGCTGGGCGGGGAGCTGTTTTTT. Translation: CASSLDMSAGGLGGELFF.

This chain links TRBV7-2 with TRBJ1-6; no firm D call. Trimming took 6 bases from V and 10 from J, leaving 16 bases between them. This CDR3 spans 14 amino acids. Germline values: CDR1 SGHTA, CDR2 FQGNSA. CDR3: CASSPGDAKSPLHF. CDR3 DNA: TGTGCCAGCAGTCCCGGGGATGCCAAATCACCCCTCCACTTT.

The J gene is TRBJ2-7, the V gene TRBV19; 12 bases fit TRBD2. V trimming: 2 bases; J trimming: 3 bases; junction bases outside the gene matches: 11. Germline assignment: CDR1 LNHDA and CDR2 SQIVND (reference sequence). This CDR3 region has 18 residues. The CDR3 protein is CASSIRTSGKPGDYEQYF. CDR3 nucleotides: TGTGCCAGTAGTATAAGGACTAGCGGGAAGCCAGGGGACTACGAGCAGTACTTC. The full variable domain, with the rest looked up from reference TRBV19 and TRBJ2-7, is DGGITQSPKYLFRKEGQNVTLSCEQNLNHDAMYWYRQDPGQGLRLIYYSQIVNDFQKGDIAEGYSVSREKKESFPLTVTSAQKNPTAFYLCASSIRTSGKPGDYEQYFGPGTRLTVT.

This clonotype occurred a few times. The rearrangement uses TRBV28 and TRBJ2-3; D not certain. Germline V gene lookup returns CDR1 MDHEN and CDR2 SYDVKM. Trimming took 8 bases from V and 1 from J, leaving 13 bases between them. The CDR3 loop spans 14 amino acids. CDR3 residues: CASRRVKGTDTQYF. In DNA, the CDR3 is TGTGCCAGCCGACGGGTTAAAGGCACAGATACGCAGTATTTT.

This clonotype was observed many times. The chain is built from TRBV20-1 and TRBJ2-7; D is unclear. The germline V and J ends were trimmed by 1 base and 2 bases, with 12 bases remaining between them. The length of the CDR3 is 14 residues. Germline V lookup: CDR1 DFQATT, CDR2 SNEGSKA (reference sequence). The CDR3 loop reads CSARGVGRTYEQYF. CDR3 nucleotides: TGCAGTGCTAGAGGAGTAGGCCGAACCTACGAGCAGTACTTC.

This clonotype turned up a few times. The chain is built from TRBV2 and TRBJ2-7; 7 positions agree with TRBD2. In germline, CDR1 is SNHLY, CDR2 FYNNEI. The CDR3 spans 15 residues. J was trimmed by 3 bases and V by 6 bases; bases with no gene match: 11. Here the CDR3 DNA reads TGTGCCAGCAGGTACGCTAGCGGTGACTTCTACGAGCAGTACTTC. It translates to CASRYASGDFYEQYF.

The chain links TRBV4-1 to TRBJ1-1; D not resolved. V was cut by 0 bases and J by 5 bases, with 10 bases left in between. The length of the CDR3 is 14 residues. Looked up from germline, CDR1 is MGHRA and CDR2 is YSYEKL. CDR3 bases: TGCGCCAGCAGCCAAGATACGCGTTGGACTGAAGCTTTCTTT. Translated, it gives CASSQDTRWTEAFF.

This chain connects TRBV10-2 to TRBJ2-7, with a tentative D call TRBD2 (5 bases). Germline CDR1 WSHSY, CDR2 SAAADI. The CDR3 is 14 amino acids. V dropped 7 bases and J dropped 5 bases, with 18 bases sitting between them. The CDR3 here is CASKSLVGVDEQYF. CDR3 nucleotides: TGCGCCAGCAAAAGCTTAGTGGGAGTCGACGAGCAGTACTTC.

The rearrangement links TRBV4-2 to TRBJ2-3; D may be TRBD2 (6 bases). V lost 3 bases to trimming and J lost 2 bases, with 24 bases between them. The germline CDR1 and CDR2 sequences are LGHNA and YNFKEQ. This CDR3 region has 19 residues. The CDR3 DNA is TGTGCCAGCAGCCACCAAACGGGACTTAGCCGATACTCCACAGATACGCAGTATTTT. Its protein product is CASSHQTGLSRYSTDTQYF.

This clonotype has a handful of counts. The CDR3 DNA reads TGTGCCAGCAAAATCCGTGGCGGCCAAGAGACCCAGTACTTC. It specifies CASKIRGGQETQYF. The V gene is TRBV7-2, the J gene TRBJ2-5; D is unclear. Germline V gene data show CDR1 as SGHTA and CDR2 as FQGNSA. Trimming cost V 7 bases and J 1 base, with 13 bases left between them. The CDR3 sequence is 14 residues long.

The gene calls are TRBV6-1 and TRBJ1-2, with D perhaps TRBD1 (6 bases). This CDR3 comprises 16 residues. The V end lost 5 bases, the J end lost 0 bases, and 16 bases lay between the germline ends. Germline values: CDR1 MNHNS, CDR2 SASEGT. The CDR3 DNA reads as TGTGCCAGCAGTACCGGACAGACTTTAGCTAACTATGGCTACACCTTC. It yields the protein CASSTGQTLANYGYTF.

As concerns this clonotype: The junction and the germline gene differ at one end; a read error may be behind it. The chain uses TRBV4-3 and TRBJ2-3; possible D gene TRBD2, 7 bases. CDR3 length equals 15 residues. Germline CDR1 LGHNA, CDR2 YSLEER. Written as DNA, the CDR3 is TGCGCCAGCAGCCAGGGGGGGCAGAGCACCGATACGCAGTATTTT. The encoded protein is CASSQGGQSTDTQYF.

This clonotype was observed many times. The rearrangement uses TRBV4-3 and TRBJ1-5; D not resolved. Germline CDR1 and CDR2: LGHNA and YSLEER. This CDR3 spans 13 amino acids. With 1 base removed from V and 4 bases from J, the gap between germline ends came to 5 bases. The CDR3 is CASSQAENQPQHF. CDR3 sequence (DNA): TGCGCCAGCAGCCAAGCAGAAAATCAGCCCCAGCATTTT.

To note about this clonotype: A read error is possible here, since a much larger clone lies one base away. The chain couples TRBV12-3 or TRBV12-4 to TRBJ2-3; D may correspond to TRBD1 or TRBD2 (5 bases each). The CDR3 runs to 14 residues. The CDR3 sequence: CAGSPPGAADTQYF. The CDR3 region has the DNA TGTGCCGGCAGTCCCCCCGGGGCCGCAGATACGCAGTATTTT.

The chain carries TRBV6-1 and TRBJ2-5; 11 nucleotides agree with TRBD2. The CDR3 loop spans 17 amino acids. CDR1 and CDR2 (germline): MNHNS, SASEGT. With 6 bases clipped from V and 1 base from J, the junction kept 10 bases outside the gene matches. The CDR3: CASSASGLAGTQETQYF. DNA of the CDR3: TGTGCCAGCAGCGCCTCCGGACTAGCGGGCACCCAAGAGACCCAGTACTTC.

The rearrangement links TRBV27 to TRBJ2-2; 8 bases match TRBD2. The J segment lost 0 bases and the V segment lost 3 bases, leaving 6 bases of the junction unmatched. CDR1 MNHEY and CDR2 SMNVEV come from the germline V gene (reference sequence). CDR3 length: 17 amino acids. The CDR3 is CASSFRASGSNTGELFF. In DNA form, the CDR3 reads TGTGCCAGCAGTTTCCGGGCTAGCGGGTCGAACACCGGGGAGCTGTTTTTT.

A few counts support this clonotype. V and J are TRBV12-3 or TRBV12-4 and TRBJ1-6, with no clear D. The V and J ends lost 5 bases and 9 bases respectively, with 17 bases between them. The CDR3 has 15 amino acids. The CDR3 reads CASSRRPSRLSPLHF. The CDR3 nucleotides read TGTGCCAGCAGTCGGAGACCATCCAGGCTTTCACCCCTCCACTTT.

The chain is built from TRBV5-1 and TRBJ2-7; D may be TRBD2 (6 bases). Trimming took off 4 bases at V and 5 bases at J, with 13 bases between the two ends. CDR3 length equals 13 residues. Germline CDR1 is SGHRS and CDR2 is YFSETQ. The CDR3 DNA reads TGCGCCAGCAGCGGGAGACTAGGAAACGAGCAGTACTTC. It is translated as CASSGRLGNEQYF. Using reference TRBV5-1 and TRBJ2-7 for the parts outside the CDR3, the full variable domain is KAGVTQTPRYLIKTRGQQVTLSCSPISGHRSVSWYQQTPGQGLQFLFEYFSETQRNKGNFPGRFSGRQFSNSRSEMNVSTLELGDSALYLCASSGRLGNEQYFGPGTRLTVT.

This clonotype turned up a few times. The chain is built from TRBV10-1 and TRBJ2-3, with 8 bases fitting TRBD1. The germline CDR1 and CDR2 sequences are WNHNN and SYGVQD (reference sequence). Trimming at V came to 2 bases and at J to 1 base, leaving 5 bases not matched to a gene. The CDR3 has 16 amino acids. The CDR3 coding sequence is TGCGCCAGCAGTGAGGACAGGGGAGTTGGCACAGATACGCAGTATTTT. It encodes CASSEDRGVGTDTQYF.

This clonotype appeared a few times. The rearrangement uses TRBV20-1 and TRBJ2-3; D possibly uses TRBD1 or TRBD2 (5 bases each). Trimming took off 5 bases at V and 4 bases at J, with 10 bases between the two ends. Per the germline V gene, CDR1 is DFQATT and CDR2 is SNEGSKA (reference sequence). The length of the CDR3 is 12 residues. CDR3 amino acids: CSAGDRADTQYF. The CDR3, as DNA: TGCAGTGCTGGGGACCGGGCAGATACGCAGTATTTT.

In its sample, this clonotype was seen many times. The chain uses TRBV7-3 and TRBJ2-1, with D hard to call. This CDR3 is built from 16 residues. Germline loops: CDR1 SGHTA, CDR2 FQGTGA. The ends were cut back, 0 bases at V and 6 bases at J, with 15 bases in the middle. CDR3: CASSLTPANVGNEQFF. The CDR3 DNA reads TGTGCCAGCAGCTTAACGCCGGCTAACGTGGGCAATGAGCAGTTCTTC.

The table lists this clonotype with many counts. This chain joins TRBV12-3 or TRBV12-4 and TRBJ1-5; D is unclear. CDR3 length: 15 amino acids. Trimming pared 2 bases from V and 0 bases from J, leaving 8 bases between. CDR3 region: CASSLRSDSNQPQHF. CDR3 bases: TGTGCCAGCAGTTTACGGAGCGATAGCAATCAGCCCCAGCATTTT.

This chain joins TRBV19 and TRBJ2-7; a weak D match, TRBD1 (6 bases). CDR1 LNHDA and CDR2 SQIVND come from the germline V gene (reference sequence). V was shortened by 9 bases and J by 2 bases, with 14 bases between the two germline ends. This CDR3 contains 13 residues. As DNA, the CDR3 is TGTGCCAGCGCCCAGGGGTCCCCCTACGAGCAGTACTTC. Amino acid sequence: CASAQGSPYEQYF.

V usage is TRBV19 and J usage is TRBJ1-1, with D perhaps matching TRBD1 (6 bases). Trimming left V 5 bases short and J 3 bases short, with 19 bases between. This CDR3 is built from 16 residues. CDR1 LNHDA and CDR2 SQIVND come from the germline V gene (reference sequence). The CDR3 DNA reads TGTGCCAGTAGTTTCCTACAGGGATCCGGGGACACTGAAGCTTTCTTT. Residues: CASSFLQGSGDTEAFF.

This clonotype was recorded at least ten times. The gene calls are TRBV6-2 or TRBV6-3 and TRBJ2-3, with TRBD2 matching over 7 bases. The CDR3 loop spans 15 amino acids. CDR1 and CDR2 (germline): MNHEY, SVGEGT. V dropped 2 bases and J dropped 3; count of bases not matched to a gene: 5. The CDR3 loop is CASSYEGLNTDTQYF. The CDR3 bases are TGTGCCAGCAGTTACGAGGGACTAAATACAGATACGCAGTATTTT.